The 30 T cell receptor beta chains below all came from one sample that was sequenced in a study of blood T cells in healthy people across ages. The use of a sample-barcoded 5' primer and a J-beta primer mix characterized a second PCR of roughly 6 to 11 cycles. TCRdb itself ran the 5' RACE reads through MiXCR, one entry per CDR3 protein. The sample has approximately 900,000 distinct CDR3 sequences; about 27% are singletons. The sample also formed part of further work on T cells of mothers and their children.

The sample taken for sequencing was blood. These TCRs come from a middle-aged woman in good health.

This clonotype has just one count. The J gene is TRBJ1-2, the V gene TRBV28, with D uncertain. This CDR3 has 15 amino acids. Germline loops: CDR1 MDHEN, CDR2 SYDVKM. V lost 6 bases and J 4 bases, leaving 18 bases between the germline ends. The CDR3 loop is CASSSPTQVAYGYTF. CDR3 coding DNA: TGTGCCAGCAGCTCCCCGACTCAGGTGGCCTATGGCTACACCTTC.

This clonotype was detected many times. The chain combines TRBV6-5 with TRBJ2-1; 8 bases agree with TRBD2. With V trimmed by 0 bases and J by 4 bases, 8 bases remained unmatched. Germline lookup yields CDR1 MNHEY and CDR2 SVGAGI. The CDR3 extends over 17 amino acids. CDR3 region: CASSYSRQAGVYNEQFF. The CDR3 coding sequence is TGTGCCAGCAGTTACTCACGCCAAGCGGGGGTATACAATGAGCAGTTCTTC.

This clonotype has just a few counts. This chain links TRBV3-1 with TRBJ2-6; D is possibly TRBD1 (6 bases). The V end was cut by 0 bases, the J end by 1 base, with 22 bases between. The CDR3 extends over 21 amino acids. The germline CDR1 and CDR2 sequences are LGHDT and YNNKEL (reference sequence). CDR3 coding DNA: TGTGCCAGCAGCCAAGATCCCCTCAAAACTTGGGGGCTATCTGGGGCCAACGTCCTGACTTTC. This sequence encodes CASSQDPLKTWGLSGANVLTF.

The table lists this clonotype with many counts. The V call is TRBV12-3 or TRBV12-4, the J call TRBJ1-2; no clear D gene. Trimming took 5 bases from V and 1 from J, leaving 14 bases between them. This CDR3 is 15 amino acids long. CDR3 loop: CASSPLQALNYGYTF. The CDR3, as DNA: TGTGCCAGCAGTCCACTTCAGGCCCTTAACTATGGCTACACCTTC.

The rearrangement links TRBV20-1 to TRBJ2-4; the match to TRBD2 covers 7 bases. The J call may be faulty, since TRBJ2-7 better matches the DNA end. Looked up from germline, CDR1 is DFQATT and CDR2 is SNEGSKA (reference sequence). The CDR3 is made up of 16 amino acids. Here the CDR3 reads CSARDVTRGNTYEQYF. The CDR3 nucleotides are TGCAGTGCTAGAGATGTAACGCGGGGGAATACCTACGAGCAGTACTTC.

This clonotype was counted between two and nine times. The chain carries TRBV7-2 and TRBJ2-7; TRBD2 agrees at 11 bases. J lost 7 bases, V lost 6 bases, and 11 bases had no gene match. This CDR3 spans 15 amino acids. Germline lookup yields CDR1 SGHTA and CDR2 FQGNSA. CDR3 loop: CASRSGLADYNEQYF. In DNA form, the CDR3 reads TGTGCCAGCAGGTCGGGACTAGCGGACTACAATGAGCAGTACTTC.

The chain is built from TRBV19 and TRBJ1-3; 9 nucleotides line up with TRBD1. Germline V gives CDR1 LNHDA, CDR2 SQIVND (reference sequence). Unmatched junction bases numbered 9, after V lost 3 bases and J lost 0 bases. The CDR3 covers 18 residues. The CDR3 DNA sequence: TGTGCCAGTAGTATCTCCGGGACAGGGTACTCCTCTGGAAACACCATATATTTT. It is translated as CASSISGTGYSSGNTIYF.

The rearrangement uses TRBV7-9 and TRBJ2-3; maybe TRBD1 (5 bases). The V end was cut by 7 bases, the J end by 3 bases, with 14 bases between. CDR3 length equals 14 residues. The germline CDR1 and CDR2 sequences are SEHNR and FQNEAQ (reference sequence). CDR3 sequence (DNA): TGTGCCAGCACCTGGGGCGGAGAAACAGATACGCAGTATTTT. Amino acids: CASTWGGETDTQYF.

This chain joins TRBV6-5 and TRBJ2-3; 9 nucleotides line up with TRBD1. The germline CDR1 and CDR2 sequences are MNHEY and SVGAGI. V lost 6 bases to trimming and J lost 4 bases; unmatched junction nucleotides: 8. The CDR3 spans 15 residues. In DNA form, the CDR3 reads TGTGCCAGCAGCAAACAGGGGGCGCGTTCAGATACGCAGTATTTT. It codes for CASSKQGARSDTQYF.

The chain carries TRBV7-6 and TRBJ1-1; D remains unclear. Between the trimmed V and J ends, which lost 4 bases and 6 bases, there was a span of 18 bases. Looked up from germline, CDR1 is SGHVS and CDR2 is FNYEAQ. The CDR3 has 15 residues. CDR3 coding DNA: TGTGCCAGCAGCTATGACACTGGGGATGGCGCTGAAGCTTTCTTT. Translation gives CASSYDTGDGAEAFF.

On this clonotype itself: One junction end disagrees with the germline gene, perhaps due to a read error. V and J are TRBV7-9 and TRBJ2-6, with 7 bases fitting TRBD1. The germline gives CDR1 SEHNR, CDR2 FQNEAQ (reference sequence). This CDR3 is built from 15 residues. The CDR3 DNA reads TGTGCCAGCAGCTATACAGGGGCCGGGGCCAACGTCCCGACTTTT. Translating it yields CASSYTGAGANVPTF.

This clonotype was counted between two and nine times. V and J are TRBV18 and TRBJ1-2; D is undetermined. CDR1 is KGHSH and CDR2 is LQKENI in the germline V gene. Trimming removed 2 bases at V and 3 bases at J, with 13 bases between. This CDR3 has 15 amino acids. The CDR3 DNA sequence: TGTGCCAGCTCACCATCGGCTGTAGCGTACTATGGCTACACCTTC. As protein: CASSPSAVAYYGYTF.

This clonotype occurred a few times. Being one base from a much bigger clone, this may be a read error. This chain joins TRBV6-4 and TRBJ2-4; TRBD1 matches 9 bases. With V trimmed by 6 bases and J by 13 bases, 19 bases remained unmatched. The CDR3 covers 16 residues. The germline gives CDR1 MRHNA, CDR2 SNTAGT. The CDR3 nucleotides are TGTGCCAGCAGCCCTCGCGGGACAGGGTCCTACAATGAGCAGTACTTC. This gives the protein CASSPRGTGSYNEQYF.

This clonotype was counted at least ten times. The CDR3 here is CASGEKLFF. The CDR3 bases are TGTGCCAGCGGAGAAAAACTGTTTTTT. The chain links TRBV5-6 to TRBJ1-4; D uncertain. Germline-derived CDR1 and CDR2 are SGHDT and YYEEEE. The CDR3 is made up of 9 amino acids. V lost 7 bases, J lost 8 bases, and 3 bases lay in between.

The rearrangement links TRBV29-1 to TRBJ1-1; 9 bases map to TRBD1. Germline-derived CDR1 and CDR2 are SQVTM and ANQGSEA. V was clipped by 5 bases and J by 6 bases; unmatched bases: 7. The CDR3 is 13 amino acids. The CDR3 DNA is TGCAGCGTTAACAGGGGGCGCGGGTCTGAAGCTTTCTTT. Translated, it gives CSVNRGRGSEAFF.

This clonotype occurred many times. This chain uses TRBV12-3 or TRBV12-4 with TRBJ1-1; no clear D. CDR3 length: 13 amino acids. V lost 4 bases and J lost 5, with 11 bases in between. The CDR3 sequence: CASSSPGWTEAFF. The CDR3 region has the DNA TGTGCCAGCAGTTCACCCGGTTGGACTGAAGCTTTCTTT.

This clonotype appeared a few times. V usage is TRBV4-3 and J usage is TRBJ1-2, with a weak D call TRBD1 (5 bases). The CDR3 loop spans 13 amino acids. Germline CDR1 LGHNA, CDR2 YSLEER. Trimming took 1 base from V and 7 from J, leaving 10 bases between them. The CDR3 is CASSQAGGLGYTF. CDR3 bases: TGCGCCAGCAGCCAAGCTGGGGGACTTGGCTACACCTTC.

This clonotype has ten or more counts. This chain links TRBV5-1 with TRBJ2-7, with D uncertain. V lost 2 bases and J 0 bases, leaving 9 bases between the germline ends. The length of the CDR3 is 14 residues. The germline CDR1 and CDR2 sequences are SGHRS and YFSETQ. CDR3 bases: TGCGCCAGCAGCTTCGGAGACATCTCCTACGAGCAGTACTTC. Its translation: CASSFGDISYEQYF.

The rearrangement uses TRBV3-1 and TRBJ2-3, with D maybe TRBD2 (7 bases). Germline-derived CDR1 and CDR2 are LGHDT and YNNKEL (reference sequence). V lost 8 bases and J lost 0, with 21 bases in between. CDR3 length: 17 residues. The CDR3 DNA follows: TGTGCCAGCCCTCCGAGGGCGGGGGCACATAGCACAGATACGCAGTATTTT. This gives the protein CASPPRAGAHSTDTQYF.

This chain links TRBV7-8 with TRBJ2-7, with 7 bases aligning to TRBD2. With 4 bases clipped from V and 7 bases from J, the junction kept 16 bases outside the gene matches. The CDR3 sequence is 16 residues long. Germline-derived CDR1 and CDR2 are SGHVS and FQNEAQ. The CDR3 here is CASSSEPGPAGVEQYF. DNA of the CDR3: TGTGCCAGCAGCTCCGAACCGGGACCGGCGGGGGTAGAGCAGTACTTC.

This clonotype turned up a few times. This chain uses TRBV12-3 or TRBV12-4 with TRBJ1-4; TRBD1 matches at 8 bases. V lost 5 bases, J lost 8 bases, and 10 bases stayed unmatched. The CDR3 sequence is 15 residues long. The chain's CDR3 is CASSMRRQGYEKLFF. Here the CDR3 DNA reads TGTGCCAGCAGTATGAGGCGACAGGGGTACGAAAAACTGTTTTTT.

The chain is built from TRBV28 and TRBJ1-6, with 9 positions matching TRBD1. The ends lost 5 bases at V and 8 bases at J; junction bases unmatched: 7. CDR1 and CDR2 (germline): MDHEN, SYDVKM. This CDR3 region has 15 residues. In nucleotides, the CDR3 is TGTGCCAGCAGTGGACCGGGACAGGGCTATTCACCCCTCCACTTT. It codes for CASSGPGQGYSPLHF.

This clonotype was observed a handful of times. The V gene is TRBV5-1, the J gene TRBJ2-3; TRBD2 aligns across 8 bases. Germline assignment: CDR1 SGHRS and CDR2 YFSETQ. Trimming removed 3 bases from V and 5 bases from J; junction bases left unmatched: 5. This CDR3 has 14 residues. This chain's CDR3 is CASSWRAGEDTQYF. CDR3 coding DNA: TGCGCCAGCAGCTGGAGAGCGGGGGAAGATACGCAGTATTTT.

DNA of the CDR3: TGTGCCAGCAGCGTAGCTACGACTCCCTCCGGCGGGGAGCTGTTTTTT. Encoded protein: CASSVATTPSGGELFF. The chain joins TRBV9 to TRBJ2-2; no reliable D call. This CDR3 spans 16 amino acids. The germline gives CDR1 SGDLS, CDR2 YYNGEE. The germline V and J ends were trimmed by 0 bases and 7 bases, with 16 bases remaining between them.

The table lists this clonotype with a few counts. It may be a read error: a sequence one base away is much more abundant. J is TRBJ2-5 and V is TRBV11-2; D ambiguous. Looked up from germline, CDR1 is SGHAT and CDR2 is FQNNGV. The CDR3 totals 14 residues. V was clipped by 1 base and J by 11 bases, with 17 bases between them. The DNA for the CDR3 is TGTGCCAGCAGCTTAGGGACGGTGACCTACGGGCAGTACTTC. It yields the protein CASSLGTVTYGQYF.

A note on this clonotype: A much larger clonotype is one base distant, so this may be a read error. V gene TRBV10-3 combines with J gene TRBJ2-7; possible D gene TRBD2, 7 bases. Trimming took 4 bases from V and 7 from J, leaving 26 bases between them. The V gene's germline CDR1 is ENHRY and CDR2 SYGVKD. This CDR3 contains 17 residues. CDR3 region: CAISGSAPGGGSGEQYF. The CDR3 nucleotides are TGTGCCATCAGTGGGTCGGCTCCGGGGGGCGGCTCAGGAGAGCAGTACTTC.

The table lists this clonotype with a few counts. One base away lies a much larger clone, so this may be a sequencing read error. The V gene is TRBV12-3 or TRBV12-4, the J gene TRBJ1-4; TRBD1 aligns across 7 bases. V shed 4 bases and J 9 bases; nucleotides not matched to a gene: 8. The CDR3 is made up of 14 amino acids. CDR3 nucleotides: TGTGCCAGCAGTTACAGGGGCGGAAGGAAAAAACTGTTTTTT. Amino acid sequence: CASSYRGGRKKLFF.

The chain couples TRBV12-3 or TRBV12-4 to TRBJ1-5, with 9 bases lining up with TRBD1. V was clipped by 2 bases and J by 5 bases; unmatched bases: 10. The CDR3 loop spans 17 amino acids. CDR3 DNA: TGTGCCAGCAGTTTAACAAGGGGACAGGGAGGGTATCAGCCCCAGCATTTT. As protein: CASSLTRGQGGYQPQHF.

This clonotype was seen a few times. This sequence joins TRBV2 and TRBJ1-2, with no clear D. The CDR3 loop spans 13 amino acids. Germline V gene lookup returns CDR1 SNHLY and CDR2 FYNNEI. CDR3 DNA sequence: TGTGCTAACCAACGGGCAGACACCTATGGCTACACCTTC. Translating gives CANQRADTYGYTF.

J is TRBJ1-1 and V is TRBV12-3 or TRBV12-4, with 8 positions matching TRBD1. CDR3 length: 15 residues. With 6 bases clipped from V and 4 bases from J, the junction kept 10 bases outside the gene matches. This chain's CDR3 is CASRPSGQGFTEAFF. The DNA for the CDR3 is TGTGCCAGCAGGCCCTCCGGACAGGGATTCACTGAAGCTTTCTTT.